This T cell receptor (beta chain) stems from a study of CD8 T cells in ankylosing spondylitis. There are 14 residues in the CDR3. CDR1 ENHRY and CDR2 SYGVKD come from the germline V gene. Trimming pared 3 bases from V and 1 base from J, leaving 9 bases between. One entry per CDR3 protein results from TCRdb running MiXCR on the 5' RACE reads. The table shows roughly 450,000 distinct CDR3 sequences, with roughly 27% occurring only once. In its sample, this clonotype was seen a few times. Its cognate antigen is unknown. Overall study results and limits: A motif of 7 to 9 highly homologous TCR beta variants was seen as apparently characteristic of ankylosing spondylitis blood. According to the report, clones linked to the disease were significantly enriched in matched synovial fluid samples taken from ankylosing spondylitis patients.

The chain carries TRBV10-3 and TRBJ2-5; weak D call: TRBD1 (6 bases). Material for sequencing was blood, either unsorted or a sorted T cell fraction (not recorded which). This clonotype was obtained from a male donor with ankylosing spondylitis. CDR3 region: CAISEPGVQETQYF. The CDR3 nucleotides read TGTGCCATCAGTGAACCAGGGGTCCAAGAGACCCAGTACTTC.